What follows describes a single T cell receptor beta chain. In this sample, this clone turned up once. It lacks a known antigen. Per-base qualities were not stored, and no clone one base away is much larger. These data originate in a study of cytomegalovirus exposure and HLA in healthy donors (dated by TCRdb to the late 2010s). Some background on the complete study: In an earlier analysis of under 600 of the donors, roughly 300 Gb of sequence data and 117 million unique TCR beta sequences from about 180 million T cells were reported. The study profiled the T cell repertoires of hundreds of subjects by immunosequencing and related them to cytomegalovirus serostatus. Every discovery cohort repertoire had been produced on one sequencing platform. In an earlier analysis of 500 to 650 of the donors, high-throughput TCR beta sequencing was used to judge whether each TCR beta V gene segment behaved as functional or pseudogenic. Class I and class II HLA loci were covered by the typing at four-digit resolution. To predict cytomegalovirus infection status, the study brought together high-throughput TCR immunosequencing, statistical association of individual TCRs with disease status, and machine learning. Of the approximately 400 genotyped donors, over 80% were placed in the genetic ancestry cluster associated with self-reported Caucasian donors. Rather than using new phenotypic data, the later analysis identified candidate immune exposures from TCR beta sequences and from how often those sequences occurred across donors. On average, around 240,000 unique TCR beta nucleotide sequences were sequenced per donor among some 430 genotyped donors of the cohort, with roughly 18% of those sequences being non-productive. Alongside the repertoire data, information on donor age, sex, ethnicity and CMV serostatus was compiled. A later analysis re-analyzed previously published TCR beta repertoires from approximately 670 donors and added high-resolution HLA genotyping to study TCR occurrence patterns. An early release that covered 500 to 800 HLA-typed donors contained approximately 300 gigabases of sequencing data and 85 million to 100 million unique TCR sequences. The number of donors typed differed by locus, with 629-630 for A, B, C, DRB1 and DQB1, more than 500 for DQA1, 600 to 610 for DPA1, and some 440 for DPB1. The study was designed to test whether signatures of past pathogen exposure could be identified by cataloging public T cell receptors. A later genetic analysis used genome-wide SNP genotypes for about three fifths of the roughly 700 donors, treating that subset as a discovery cohort. About five DR-DQ haplotypes were treated as single units for association and clustering because of strong linkage in the cohort. A separate validation cohort of over 95 different subjects was used in addition to the roughly 700-subject first cohort.

Overall study results and their limits: In a later analysis, HLA-associated TCR beta chains were found to be more clonally expanded and to have lower generation probabilities than equally common non-associated chains. Correlated functional status among segregating V segments might be attributable to linkage disequilibrium, but an unknown experimental factor could not be ruled out. Most TCR sequences were observed very rarely across donors, whereas some public TCRs were present in many individuals. Because HLA typing was unavailable for some donors at each locus, only the typed subset was used in association tests. Strong co-occurrence of HLA alleles, especially DR and DQ, made assigning TCR associations to individual alleles difficult. Several of the top co-occurrence clusters appeared to be linked to parvovirus B19, influenza, CMV and Epstein-Barr virus, according to a later analysis. An association between a missense DCLRE1C variant and V-gene and J-gene trimming of TCR beta chains was found in a later genetic analysis and replicated in an independent cohort. In a later analysis, TCR association rates were found to vary across HLA loci, with the most associated TCRs seen for DRB1 alleles and the fewest for HLA-C alleles. In an earlier analysis of about 600 of the donors, most TCR beta V segments appeared in productive rearrangements about 87% or about 30% of the time, broadly matching IMGT annotations. The 87-base-pair reads could not distinguish some IMGT-functional V segments, including TRBV6-2 and TRBV6-3, so those segments were excluded. Sequencing depth was assumed to be roughly uniform across donors in the presence/absence analyses, though that assumption may not hold. The classifier was reported to diagnose cytomegalovirus status with high specificity and sensitivity in both the original cohort and the validation cohort. The earlier analysis of 587 of the donors excluded some 15 rarely observed V segments, including chromosome 9 orphons, because counts were too low. A few of the identified cytomegalovirus-associated TCR beta chains were confirmed in vitro to be specific for cytomegalovirus antigens. A further reported finding was that TCR beta sequences accurately predicted the HLA-A and HLA-B alleles for most subjects in the first cohort. Only TCR beta chains were sequenced in this cohort, and the absence of alpha or paired-chain data limited detectable features. In a later analysis, 15,000 to 20,000 TCR beta sequences were associated with specific HLA alleles at a false discovery rate of 0.05. According to the authors, the approach could potentially be generalized to other disease states and immunological phenotypes. A cluster of highly shared sequence variants was judged likely to be a technical artifact of the sequencing pipeline. Compared with the approximately 720-donor mean, donors in an Asian-associated ancestry cluster had fewer N-insertions in productive TCRs, according to a later genetic analysis. In the study, about 150 TCR beta chains were listed as associated with cytomegalovirus. A later analysis found that most CMV-associated TCR beta chains appeared HLA-restricted, with HLA associations seemingly driven largely by CMV exposure. Immune exposure information for the cohort was limited to CMV serostatus.

From V the trimming removes 4 bases and from J it removes 4 bases, while the gene matches leave 15 bases of the junction unaccounted for. There are 18 amino acids in the CDR3, from cysteine to phenylalanine inclusive. Solely the CDR3 DNA is kept, with 54 bases framed from the first base. As encoded in the germline V gene, CDR1 is SGHVS while CDR2 is FNYEAQ. Receptor amplification or capture employed the immunoSEQ multiplex PCR assay. For the multiplex PCR, a mixture combining 60 forward primers for TCR Vbeta segments and 13 reverse primers for TCR Jbeta segments was used. Amplification of the CDR3 region of rearranged TCR beta genes was performed with a multiplex PCR assay on genomic DNA. Amplified TCR beta libraries were sequenced as 87-base-pair reads on the Illumina HiSeq System. Processing in the source paper ran as follows. Across the roughly 700 repertoires, a later analysis counted roughly 84 million unique TCR beta chains, 9.5 million to 13 million of which were shared by at least two donors. Raw reads were error-corrected and collapsed into unique sequences with a nearest-neighbor algorithm that merged closely related sequences to remove PCR and sequencing errors. V, D and J gene segments were assigned by aligning CDR3 sequences to IMGT reference sequences. For a sequence to be retained, at least a six-nucleotide match to both a V gene segment and a J gene segment was required. Rearrangements were called productive when the CDR3 lacked stop codons and stayed in frame with V and J; all others were non-productive. Following IMGT convention, CDR3 was defined as the stretch from the second conserved V-encoded cysteine up to the conserved J-encoded phenylalanine. In an earlier analysis of around 600 of the donors, sequences lacking an unambiguous match to a single V gene segment were excluded. In an earlier analysis of several hundred of the donors, V segments were called functional above 56.7% productive rearrangements and were called segregating when the between-donor standard deviation exceeded 5%. To diagnose cytomegalovirus status from the catalog of TCR beta chain sequences, a statistical classification framework was built. A later analysis assigned V and J genes by comparing TCR nucleotide sequences with IMGT/GENE-DB human TR gene sequences. The TCRdist pipeline was used in a later analysis to assign CDR3 sequences and most-parsimonious VDJ recombination scenarios. In a later analysis, every TCR beta chain was defined by the combination of its CDR3 amino acid sequence and its V-gene family, and reads without a unique V-gene family were dropped. A later analysis removed 550 to 700 highly shared, low-generation-probability nucleotide sequences to deal with suspected cross-contamination and a sequencing artifact. A later analysis calculated a clonal expansion index for each public chain from normalized within-repertoire ranks of inferred template counts. In a later analysis, generation probabilities were computed with a VDJ recombination model fitted to out-of-frame rearrangements, and the resulting probabilities were checked against IGoR. In a later analysis, TCR-TCR, TCR-HLA and TCR-CMV co-occurrence was scored with hypergeometric tests, and a repertoire-size bias correction was applied to TCR pairs. A later analysis estimated false discovery rates by permuting HLA or CMV assignments 20 times. In a later analysis, co-occurring TCRs were grouped using DBSCAN, with TCRdist sequence similarity added in when clustering inside HLA-allele-positive subsets. For co-occurrence clustering, repertoires with fewer than 30,000 or more than 120,000 public chains were excluded, along with about five repertoires with anomalous nucleotide sharing. TCRdb obtained this table from immuneACCESS and retained in-frame rearrangements with V and J assigned. These tables miss some clones; where compared with another copy, unresolved V genes account for less than half of the shortfall, and the remainder is unexplained. D and trimming were read from the DNA, whereas the V and J calls and clone size are those reported in that table. Across this sample there are about 140,000 clones, with roughly 80% seen only once. The ten largest clonotypes hold 4.9% of the sample.

The cohort comprised some 700 healthy bone marrow donors. All cohort members were sampled while nominally healthy, although unrecorded immune exposures were likely present. The donor was CMV seronegative and was included in the group of 352 seronegative cohort members. Every donor gave a peripheral blood sample, and the peripheral blood mononuclear cells from that sample were used for TCR beta sequencing. Genomic DNA was extracted from the blood cell samples with the Qiagen DNeasy Blood Extraction Kit. The sample comprised PBMCs. The chain joins TRBV7-6 to TRBJ2-1, and TRBD1 matches 8 of the central bases. The sequence derives from a woman aged 45-59 years in good health and CMV-seronegative. The CDR3 region has the sequence CASSSSLWTGPSYNEQFF. Here is the DNA: TGTGCCAGCAGCTCGTCCCTTTGGACAGGGCCCTCATACAATGAGCAGTTCTTC.